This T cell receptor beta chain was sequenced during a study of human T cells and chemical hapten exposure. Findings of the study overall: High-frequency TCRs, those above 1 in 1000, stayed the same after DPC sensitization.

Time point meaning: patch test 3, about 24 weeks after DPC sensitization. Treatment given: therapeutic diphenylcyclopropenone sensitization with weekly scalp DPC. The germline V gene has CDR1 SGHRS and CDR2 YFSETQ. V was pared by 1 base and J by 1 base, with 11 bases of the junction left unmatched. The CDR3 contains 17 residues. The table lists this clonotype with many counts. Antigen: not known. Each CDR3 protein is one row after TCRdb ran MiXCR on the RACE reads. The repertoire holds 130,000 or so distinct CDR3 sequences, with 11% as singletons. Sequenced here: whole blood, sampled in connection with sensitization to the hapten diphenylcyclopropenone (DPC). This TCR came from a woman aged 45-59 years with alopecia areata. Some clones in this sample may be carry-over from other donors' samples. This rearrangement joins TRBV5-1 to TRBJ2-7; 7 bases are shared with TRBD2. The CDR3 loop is CASSLRLAESRSYEQYF. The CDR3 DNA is TGCGCCAGCAGCTTGAGGCTAGCGGAGTCGCGGTCCTACGAGCAGTACTTC.